This entry features one T cell receptor beta chain sequence. No antigen is known for it. These data belong to a study of CD4 T cells in relation to SARS-CoV-2 and coronaviruses. Notes on the study in general: Around two thirds of donors had memory CD4+ clonotypes crossrecognizing SARS-CoV-2 and common cold coronavirus spike.

The unexposed donors gave CD4+ T cells in about 2010-2018, prior to COVID-19. CD4+ T cells were isolated from the cells after 10 days of culture. Cells permitting, SARS-CoV-2 S/N and four cold-coronavirus spikes were tested on unexposed-donor CD4+ T cells. Approximately 2 million PBMCs per well were cultured with about 9.4 IU/ml IL-2. CDR3 size: 15 residues. Germline CDR1 LGHNA, CDR2 YNFKEQ. Trimming shortened V by 4 bases and J by 1 base, and 14 bases separated the two germline ends. Profiling relied on immunoSEQ multiplex PCR, and the TCRdb table lists in-frame clones only, not all of them. The sample has 15,000 to 20,000 clones; about 68% are singletons.

This chain links TRBV4-2 with TRBJ2-7, with D possibly TRBD2 on 6 matching bases. This TCR derives from a human donor in good health. The specimen sequenced was CD4+ T cells from PBMCs, cultured in vitro. The CDR3 reads CASSPWGESSYEQYF. In DNA form, the CDR3 reads TGTGCCAGCAGCCCCTGGGGGGAGTCATCCTACGAGCAGTACTTC.